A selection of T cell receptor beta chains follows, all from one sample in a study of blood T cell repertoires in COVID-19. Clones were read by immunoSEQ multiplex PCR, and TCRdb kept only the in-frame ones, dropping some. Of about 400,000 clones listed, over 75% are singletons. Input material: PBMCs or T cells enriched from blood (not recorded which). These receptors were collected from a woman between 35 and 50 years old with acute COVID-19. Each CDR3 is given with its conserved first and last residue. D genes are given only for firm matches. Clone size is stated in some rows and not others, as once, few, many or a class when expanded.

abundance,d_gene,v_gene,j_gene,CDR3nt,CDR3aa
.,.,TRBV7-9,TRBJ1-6,TGTGCCAGCAGCCCCCCCCTTTCTTTTTCACCCCTCCACTTT,CASSPPLSFSPLHF
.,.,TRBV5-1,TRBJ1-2,TGCGCCAGCAGGGCGGATTATGGCTACACCTTC,CASRADYGYTF
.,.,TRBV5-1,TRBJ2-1,TGCGCCAGCAGCTACGGGTCTAGCCCCCATGAGCAGTTCTTC,CASSYGSSPHEQFF
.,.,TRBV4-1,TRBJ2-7,TGCGCCAGCAGCGCTATACAGGGCGCCTACGAGCAGTACTTC,CASSAIQGAYEQYF
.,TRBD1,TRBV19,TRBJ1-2,TGTGCCAGTAGGATTTCTTCAGGGGGTAGCAACTATGGCTACACCTTC,CASRISSGGSNYGYTF
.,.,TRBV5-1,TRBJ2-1,TGCGCCAGCAGCTTGGATCAGGGAAATGAGCAGTTCTTC,CASSLDQGNEQFF
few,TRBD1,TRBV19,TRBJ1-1,TGTGCCAGTAGTTCAACGAATCCGGGACAGGGATTCACTGAAGCTTTCTTT,CASSSTNPGQGFTEAFF
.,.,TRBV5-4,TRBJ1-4,TGTGCCAGCAGCTTGATGACGGGGGGAATTAATGAAAAACTGTTTTTT,CASSLMTGGINEKLFF
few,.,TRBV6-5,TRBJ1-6,TGTGCCAGCACCCGGGGCTCCTATAATTCACCCCTCCACTTT,CASTRGSYNSPLHF
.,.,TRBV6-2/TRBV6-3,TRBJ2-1,TGTGCCAGCAGTTACGGAGAGAGCTCCTACAATGAGCAGTTCTTC,CASSYGESSYNEQFF
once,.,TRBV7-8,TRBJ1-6,TGTGCCAGCAGCCTCGGGGGACGACCCAATTCACCCCTCCACTTT,CASSLGGRPNSPLHF
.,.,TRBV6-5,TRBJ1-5,TGTGCCAGCAGTTATCCCGGTCAGCCCCAGCATTTT,CASSYPGQPQHF
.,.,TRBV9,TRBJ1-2,TGTGCCAGCAGCAGTCATCAGGGGTCCTATGGCTACACCTTC,CASSSHQGSYGYTF
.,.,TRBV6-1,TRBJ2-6,TGTGCCAGCAGTGAGAGGCTGCTCGGGGCCAACGTCCTGACTTTC,CASSERLLGANVLTF
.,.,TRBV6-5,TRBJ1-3,TGTGCCAGCAGTACAGGGAGTTATGGAAACACCATATATTTT,CASSTGSYGNTIYF
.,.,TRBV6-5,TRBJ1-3,TGTGCCAGCATAACCGGCTCTGGAAACACCATATATTTT,CASITGSGNTIYF
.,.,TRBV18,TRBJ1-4,TGTGCCAGCTCACCACAGGCGGGCTCGAATGAAAAACTGTTTTTT,CASSPQAGSNEKLFF
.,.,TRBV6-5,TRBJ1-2,TGTGCCAGCAGTCACCTAAGAGGGACAATCTATGGCTACACCTTC,CASSHLRGTIYGYTF
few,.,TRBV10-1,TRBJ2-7,TGCGCCAGCAGTGAGTCGAAGCCCCCCTACGAGCAGTACTTC,CASSESKPPYEQYF
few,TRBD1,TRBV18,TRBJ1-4,TGTGCCAGCTCACAGGACAGGACCAATGAAAAACTGTTTTTT,CASSQDRTNEKLFF
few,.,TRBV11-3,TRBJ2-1,TGTGCCAGCAGCTTAGGGAGCTCCTACAATGAGCAGTTCTTC,CASSLGSSYNEQFF
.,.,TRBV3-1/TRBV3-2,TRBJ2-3,TGTGCCAGCAGCCGAGGACAGTCTAGCACAGATACGCAGTATTTT,CASSRGQSSTDTQYF
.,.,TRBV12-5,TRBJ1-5,TGTGCTAGTGGTTTGGCAGGGGAGGGTATTCAGCCCCAGCATTTT,CASGLAGEGIQPQHF
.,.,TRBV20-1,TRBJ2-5,TGCAGTGCTAGACCTGAGTTAACCCAGTACTTC,CSARPELTQYF
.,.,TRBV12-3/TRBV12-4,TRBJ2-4,TGTGCCAGTAAAGGGGGGGCAGCGGCCATTCAGTACTTC,CASKGGAAAIQYF
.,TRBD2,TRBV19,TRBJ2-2,TGTGCCAGCGGGGGGTTCTCCGGGGAGCTGTTTTTT,CASGGFSGELFF
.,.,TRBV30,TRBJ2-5,TGTGCCTGGAGGGGTTTAGGAGGATGGGAAGAGACCCAGTACTTC,CAWRGLGGWEETQYF
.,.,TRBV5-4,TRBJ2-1,TGTGCCAGCAGCTTGTTGGCCCTGGAGCAGTTCTTC,CASSLLALEQFF
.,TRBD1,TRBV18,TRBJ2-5,TGTGCCAGCTCACCACCAGGACAGGGATTAGGGGAGACCCAGTACTTC,CASSPPGQGLGETQYF
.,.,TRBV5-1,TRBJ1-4,TGCGCCAGCAGCTTAGGGACATCGGCTGAAAAACTGTTTTTT,CASSLGTSAEKLFF
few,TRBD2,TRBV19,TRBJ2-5,TGTGCCAGTAGTACGGGAGGAGTGGAGACCCAGTACTTC,CASSTGGVETQYF
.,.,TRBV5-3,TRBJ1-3,TGTGCCAGAAGCTTGTTCAGGGCTGGAAACACCATATATTTT,CARSLFRAGNTIYF
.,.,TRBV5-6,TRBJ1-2,TGTGCCAGCAGCTTGGCAGGGTTTTCGAACTATGGCTACACCTTC,CASSLAGFSNYGYTF
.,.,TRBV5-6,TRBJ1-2,TGTGCCAGCAGCTCCCACCGCGGGTTGGGCTACACCTTC,CASSSHRGLGYTF
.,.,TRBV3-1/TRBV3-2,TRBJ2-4,TGTGCCAGCAGCCAACAGCTTGACGGGGGTAGGGAGTACATTCAGTACTTC,CASSQQLDGGREYIQYF
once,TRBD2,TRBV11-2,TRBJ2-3,TGTGCCAGCAGCTTACGTGGGACTAGCGGCCCAGATACGCAGTATTTT,CASSLRGTSGPDTQYF
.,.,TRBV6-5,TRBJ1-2,TGTGCCAGCAGTTACTACGACAGAGCTAACTATGGCTACACCTTC,CASSYYDRANYGYTF
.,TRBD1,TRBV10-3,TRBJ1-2,TGTGCCATCAGTGCCTCAGGGGGCGAGCGTGGCTACACCTTC,CAISASGGERGYTF
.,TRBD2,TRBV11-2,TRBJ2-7,TGTGCCAGCAGCTTAGATCGTCTAGCGGGGGGTCCGTCCTACGAGCAGTACTTC,CASSLDRLAGGPSYEQYF
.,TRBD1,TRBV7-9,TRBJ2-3,TGTGCCAGCAGCCATGGACAGGGGGCCGGAGATACGCAGTATTTT,CASSHGQGAGDTQYF
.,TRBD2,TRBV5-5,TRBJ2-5,TGTGCCAGCAGCTTGGCAGGGACTAGCTGGGAGACCCAGTACTTC,CASSLAGTSWETQYF
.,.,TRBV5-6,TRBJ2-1,TGTGCCAGCCAAACCCCGAGGGGGGGCAATGAGCAGTTCTTC,CASQTPRGGNEQFF
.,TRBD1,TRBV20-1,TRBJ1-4,TGCAGTGCCCCCAGACAGGGCCAACTGTTTTTT,CSAPRQGQLFF
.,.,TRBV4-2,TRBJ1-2,TGTGCCAGCAGCCAAGTCTCAGAGGTCGGAGGATATGGCTACACCTTC,CASSQVSEVGGYGYTF
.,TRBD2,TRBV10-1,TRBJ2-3,TGCGCCAGCAGTGATTCTAGCGGGGGCTTCCTGGGGGATACGCAGTATTTT,CASSDSSGGFLGDTQYF
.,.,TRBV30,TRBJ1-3,TGTGCCTGGAGTGTAGCTGGGGCGGTCCCTGGAAACACCATATATTTT,CAWSVAGAVPGNTIYF